Listed below are T cell receptor beta chains from one sample, sequenced in a study of blood T cell repertoires in COVID-19. The repertoire was sequenced with immunoSEQ multiplex PCR; TCRdb's copy has only in-frame clones and lacks some. The top ten clones hold under 1.1% of a sample with tens of thousands of clones, about 90% of them seen once. Material for sequencing was peripheral blood. Source of these receptors: a woman in her 50s in a cohort sampled during active COVID-19. Each CDR3 is given with its conserved first and last residue. The order of the fields is CDR3 protein, V gene, J gene.

CASSLRESNYGYTF	TRBV5-1	TRBJ1-2
CASSQFPNGYTF	TRBV14	TRBJ1-2
CASSPGPFGGQYF	TRBV7-2	TRBJ2-7
CASSPGRGGRAPDTQYF	TRBV11-3	TRBJ2-3
CASRSDREFNQPQHF	TRBV19	TRBJ1-5
CASRRLADPYEQYF	TRBV5-5	TRBJ2-7
CASSQEERGAFF	TRBV3-1/TRBV3-2	TRBJ1-1
CASRLFDRADHEQYF	TRBV6-5	TRBJ2-7
CASSYEYGKGLDSNQPQHF	TRBV6-2/TRBV6-3	TRBJ1-5
CASSQEAATNEKLFF	TRBV5-1	TRBJ1-4
CASSLTGGANTDTQYF	TRBV7-3	TRBJ2-3
CASSIPHDPKGDGYTF	TRBV19	TRBJ1-2
CASSKNDRGTEAFF	TRBV25-1	TRBJ1-1
CASTYARGQSYGYTF	TRBV19	TRBJ1-2
CATGRNTEAFF	TRBV19	TRBJ1-1
CASSFGIANTEAFF	TRBV5-6	TRBJ1-1
CASSLSRSGETQYF	TRBV27	TRBJ2-5
CASSPRDRENTEAFF	TRBV11-2	TRBJ1-1
CASSVGLGAYEQYF	TRBV9	TRBJ2-7
CASSRTGGAGNTIYF	TRBV7-9	TRBJ1-3
CSVEGPGSGANVLTF	TRBV29-1	TRBJ2-6
CASSPPPTSGKINEQFF	TRBV4-2	TRBJ2-1
CASSQDRLGREKLFF	TRBV3-1/TRBV3-2	TRBJ1-4
CASSQDLAYYGYTF	TRBV3-1/TRBV3-2	TRBJ1-2
CASIPTSGSQETQYF	TRBV6-5	TRBJ2-5
CASSPGTQNQPQHF	TRBV7-2	TRBJ1-5
CASSQVGVNTEAFF	TRBV4-1	TRBJ1-1
CASSSSDGGSYNEQFF	TRBV6-5	TRBJ2-1
CASSLTGQGASNEQYF	TRBV5-1	TRBJ2-7
CASSLDLLAGGPTYNEQFF	TRBV5-1	TRBJ2-1